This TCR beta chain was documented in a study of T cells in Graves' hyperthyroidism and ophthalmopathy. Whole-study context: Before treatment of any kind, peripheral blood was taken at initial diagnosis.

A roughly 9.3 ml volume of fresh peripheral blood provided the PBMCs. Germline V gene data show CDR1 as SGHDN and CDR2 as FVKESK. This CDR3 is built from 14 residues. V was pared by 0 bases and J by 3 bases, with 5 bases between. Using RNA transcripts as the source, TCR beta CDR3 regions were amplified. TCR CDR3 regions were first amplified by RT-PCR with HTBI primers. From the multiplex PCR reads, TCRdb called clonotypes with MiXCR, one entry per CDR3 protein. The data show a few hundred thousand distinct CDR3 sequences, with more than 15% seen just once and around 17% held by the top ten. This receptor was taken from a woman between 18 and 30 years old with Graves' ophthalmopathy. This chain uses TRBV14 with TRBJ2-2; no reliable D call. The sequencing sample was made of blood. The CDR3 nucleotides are TGTGCCAGCAGCCAAGAGGCATACACCGGGGAGCTGTTTTTT. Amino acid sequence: CASSQEAYTGELFF.